Sequencing of this TCR beta chain was carried out in a study of blood T cell repertoires in COVID-19. This CDR3 region has 13 residues. Trimming took off 5 bases at V and 4 bases at J, with 9 bases between the two ends. From germline, CDR1 is LNHDA and CDR2 SQIVND (reference sequence). Original processing notes: The assay estimated nucleated cells by amplifying reference gene primers. The data were produced by immunoSEQ multiplex PCR, yet TCRdb's version contains in-frame clones alone and is incomplete. The V and J calls and clone size come from that table; D and trimming were worked out from the DNA. The data hold some 300,000 clones, with 89% observed a single time. Across about 22 US areas, participants ranged in age from about 18 to 100 years.

The material sequenced was PBMCs or T cells enriched from blood (not recorded which). The genes are TRBV19 and TRBJ2-1; no clear D gene. The sequence derives from a woman between 35 and 50 years old who had recovered from COVID-19. DNA for the CDR3: TGTGCCAGTAGTCCGTCGAGATACAATGAGCAGTTCTTC. It is translated as CASSPSRYNEQFF.